Below, 24 T cell receptor beta chains from the same sample are listed, as sequenced in a study of blood T cell repertoires in COVID-19. Here immunoSEQ multiplex PCR was the method, and the copy in TCRdb shows in-frame clones only, minus some. The sample holds around 280,000 clones, about 89% seen once. Sequencing was done on a sample of PBMCs or T cells enriched from blood (not recorded which). The receptors were sampled from a woman in her forties who had recovered from COVID-19.

The chain uses TRBV11-1 and TRBJ2-5; D gene unclear. The V end was cut by 6 bases, the J end by 5 bases, with 7 bases between. The CDR3 runs 11 residues. The germline gives CDR1 SGHAT, CDR2 FQDESV (reference sequence). The CDR3 protein is CASRLGETQYF. CDR3 DNA sequence: TGTGCCAGCAGACTCGGGGAGACCCAGTACTTC.

J is TRBJ2-1 and V is TRBV4-2, with 8 positions matching TRBD2. V gave up 0 bases and J gave up 13 bases; unmatched junction bases: 14. The CDR3 covers 16 residues. In germline, CDR1 is LGHNA, CDR2 YNFKEQ. The CDR3 DNA is TGTGCCAGCAGCCAAGATAGGGGCAGCGGGGGCCCCCCACAGTTCTTC. Translating gives CASSQDRGSGGPPQFF.

This clone was detected once. The J gene is TRBJ2-1, the V gene TRBV5-1; 8 bases align to TRBD1. CDR3 size: 16 residues. Germline trimming cut 4 bases from V and 0 bases from J; bases unmatched to any gene: 6. Germline V gene lookup returns CDR1 SGHRS and CDR2 YFSETQ. Here the CDR3 DNA reads TGCGCCAGCAGCATACCAACAGGGGGCTCCTACAATGAGCAGTTCTTC. Translation: CASSIPTGGSYNEQFF.

The chain joins TRBV30 to TRBJ1-1, with D unclear. The V end lost 4 bases, the J end lost 4 bases, and 4 bases lay between the germline ends. CDR3 length: 10 residues. Germline CDR1 reads GTSNPN; CDR2 reads SVGIG (reference sequence). For the CDR3, the DNA is TGTGCCTGGATGCGCACTGAAGCTTTCTTT. It codes for CAWMRTEAFF.

The rearrangement uses TRBV7-9 and TRBJ2-3; 15 bases line up with TRBD2. Germline trimming cut 5 bases from V and 0 bases from J; bases unmatched to any gene: 3. The germline gives CDR1 SEHNR, CDR2 FQNEAQ (reference sequence). This CDR3 is built from 17 residues. This CDR3 is CASSRTSGRVSTDTQYF. The CDR3 bases are TGTGCCAGCAGCCGGACTAGCGGGAGGGTGAGCACAGATACGCAGTATTTT.

This clone was seen only once. The rearrangement joins TRBV25-1 to TRBJ1-2; 9 bases are a match to TRBD1. Germline V gene lookup returns CDR1 MGHDK and CDR2 SYGVNS. CDR3 length: 15 amino acids. The junction had 9 bases not matched to a gene; V was cut back by 5 bases and J by 5 bases. The CDR3, as DNA: TGTGCCAGCAGTCCCCCGGGACAGGGAGGATATGGCTACACCTTC. The encoded protein is CASSPPGQGGYGYTF.

The chain carries TRBV5-1 and TRBJ1-1; TRBD1 matches 7 bases. The length of the CDR3 is 14 residues. Germline V CDR1 and CDR2: SGHRS, YFSETQ. The junction had 5 bases not matched to a gene; V was cut back by 5 bases and J by 1 base. The CDR3 spells CASRQGVRNTEAFF. CDR3 sequence (DNA): TGCGCCAGCAGGCAGGGGGTGAGGAACACTGAAGCTTTCTTT.

The chain recombines TRBV3-1 (or the pseudogene TRBV3-2) with TRBJ1-2; D remains unclear. Trimming stripped 2 bases from V and 2 bases from J, with 15 bases between. This CDR3 is 16 amino acids long. Germline V gives CDR1 LGHDT, CDR2 YNNKEL (reference sequence). This CDR3 reads CASSQSPGPLNYGYTF. CDR3 in DNA: TGTGCCAGCAGCCAAAGCCCAGGTCCGCTAAACTATGGCTACACCTTC.

The chain carries TRBV7-8 and TRBJ2-1; D gene unclear. This CDR3 has 13 residues. Germline V CDR1 and CDR2: SGHVS, FQNEAQ. The germline V and J ends were trimmed by 5 bases and 3 bases, with 8 bases remaining between them. DNA of the CDR3: TGTGCCAGCAGCCCCCGTAACTACAATGAGCAGTTCTTC. Translating gives CASSPRNYNEQFF.

Here the CDR3 reads CASSLREDGTGELFF. CDR3 DNA: TGCGCCAGCAGCTTGAGGGAGGACGGCACCGGGGAGCTGTTTTTT. V usage is TRBV5-1 and J usage is TRBJ2-2; perhaps TRBD2 as D (6 bases). V lost 1 base, J lost 4 bases, and 11 bases lay in between. This CDR3 is 15 amino acids long. The V gene's germline CDR1 is SGHRS and CDR2 YFSETQ.

CDR3 in DNA: TGCGCCAGCAGCGCGGGATACACAGGAAACACCATATATTTT. This sequence encodes CASSAGYTGNTIYF. This chain uses TRBV5-1 with TRBJ1-3; D is unclear. V was pared by 4 bases and J by 4 bases, with 12 bases between. The CDR3 length is 14 residues. Germline loops: CDR1 SGHRS, CDR2 YFSETQ.

This sequence joins TRBV18 and TRBJ1-3; tentative D call: TRBD1 (6 bases). The V gene's germline CDR1 is KGHSH and CDR2 LQKENI. This CDR3 region has 15 residues. Trimming removed 4 bases from V and 0 bases from J, with 10 bases in between. The CDR3 nucleotides read TGTGCCAGCTCACTCACAGGGACCTCTGGAAACACCATATATTTT. Translation: CASSLTGTSGNTIYF. The whole variable domain, filled in from reference TRBV18 and TRBJ1-3, reads NAGVMQNPRHLVRRRGQEARLRCSPMKGHSHVYWYRQLPEEGLKFMVYLQKENIIDESGMPKERFSAEFPKEGPSILRIQQVVRGDSAAYFCASSLTGTSGNTIYFGEGSWLTVV.

The chain is built from TRBV6-6 and TRBJ2-7; TRBD1 is a possible D gene (6 bases). Per the germline V gene, CDR1 is MNHNY and CDR2 is SVGAGI (reference sequence). CDR3 size: 13 residues. Trimming cost V 6 bases and J 0 bases, with 9 bases left between them. In DNA form, the CDR3 reads TGTGCCAGCAGACAGGGACCCTCCTACGAGCAGTACTTC. This gives the protein CASRQGPSYEQYF.

V is TRBV6-1 and J is TRBJ2-5, with D tentatively TRBD2 (7 bases). V shed 4 bases and J shed 1 base, with 25 bases lying between them. CDR1 is MNHNS, CDR2 SASEGT, per germline. The CDR3 contains 19 residues. The CDR3 spells CASSVRPGGRGQPQETQYF. The CDR3 DNA reads TGTGCCAGCAGTGTTCGCCCGGGGGGCCGAGGACAGCCCCAAGAGACCCAGTACTTC.

The rearrangement joins TRBV5-1 to TRBJ2-7; 9 nucleotides align to TRBD2. There are 14 residues in the CDR3. Germline V gene lookup returns CDR1 SGHRS and CDR2 YFSETQ. Germline trimming cut 4 bases from V and 5 bases from J; bases unmatched to any gene: 7. CDR3 region: CASSASSGMNEQYF. CDR3 sequence (DNA): TGCGCCAGCAGCGCCTCTAGCGGGATGAACGAGCAGTACTTC.

The V call is TRBV19, the J call TRBJ2-4, with D possibly matching TRBD2 (5 bases). Germline CDR1 is LNHDA and CDR2 is SQIVND (reference sequence). V lost 5 bases and J 5 bases, leaving 16 bases between the germline ends. The CDR3 extends over 15 amino acids. The CDR3 is CASSHQLGFENIQYF. CDR3 sequence (DNA): TGTGCCAGTAGTCATCAACTAGGATTCGAAAACATTCAGTACTTC.

This chain connects TRBV7-3 to TRBJ2-1; TRBD1 aligns across 7 bases. Germline V lookup: CDR1 SGHTA, CDR2 FQGTGA. The V gene end was trimmed by 5 bases and the J gene end by 2 bases; junction bases not matched to a gene: 0. The CDR3 sequence is 13 residues long. As DNA, the CDR3 is TGTGCCAGCAGCCAGGGGGCCTACAATGAGCAGTTCTTC. Its protein product is CASSQGAYNEQFF. The variable domain in full, completed from reference TRBV7-3 and TRBJ2-1, reads GAGVSQTPSNKVTEKGKYVELRCDPISGHTALYWYRQSLGQGPEFLIYFQGTGAADDSGLPNDRFFAVRPEGSVSTLKIQRTERGDSAVYLCASSQGAYNEQFFGPGTRLTVL.

V and J are TRBV6-5 and TRBJ1-2, with 8 bases lining up with TRBD1. Germline V gene lookup returns CDR1 MNHEY and CDR2 SVGAGI. J gave up 8 bases and V 5 bases, and 10 bases lay outside the gene matches. There are 14 residues in the CDR3. The CDR3 spells CASSQGQAPRGYTF. CDR3 sequence (DNA): TGTGCCAGCAGTCAGGGACAGGCCCCGCGGGGCTACACCTTC.

The chain is built from TRBV2 and TRBJ1-2, with no clear D. Trimming took 6 bases from V and 2 from J, leaving 7 bases between them. CDR1 is SNHLY and CDR2 is FYNNEI in the germline V gene. This CDR3 has 12 amino acids. This chain's CDR3 is CASRLYNYGYTF. In DNA form, the CDR3 reads TGTGCCAGCAGACTTTACAACTATGGCTACACCTTC.

In its sample, this clone was seen once. The chain has TRBV21-1 and TRBJ2-1; the table's D call, TRBD2, was not checked against the DNA. TRBV21-1 is given as a pseudogene. The CDR3 sequence is 15 residues long. CDR3 protein: CASSPGLAGVNEQFF. CDR3 DNA: TGTGCCAGCAGCCCGGGACTAGCGGGAGTCAATGAGCAGTTCTTC.

V is TRBV4-2 and J is TRBJ1-1; TRBD1 agrees at 7 bases. There are 15 residues in the CDR3. Germline CDR1 reads LGHNA; CDR2 reads YNFKEQ. The V and J ends lost 3 bases and 2 bases, in that order; junction bases with no gene match: 6. The CDR3 DNA reads as TGTGCCAGCAGCCAGGACGACAGGGTAAACACTGAAGCTTTCTTT. Residues: CASSQDDRVNTEAFF.

The chain links TRBV7-8 to TRBJ2-1, with 12 bases fitting TRBD2. V gave up 5 bases and J gave up 14 bases; unmatched junction bases: 4. The CDR3 runs 12 residues. The V gene's germline CDR1 is SGHVS and CDR2 FQNEAQ. This chain's CDR3 is CASSRLAGVEFF. CDR3 bases: TGTGCCAGCAGCCGACTAGCGGGAGTGGAGTTCTTC.

This chain joins TRBV29-1 and TRBJ2-7, with D unresolved. Trimming pared 4 bases from V and 4 bases from J, leaving 11 bases between. This CDR3 region has 12 residues. Per the germline V gene, CDR1 is SQVTM and CDR2 is ANQGSEA. CDR3 region: CSVGRSYYEQYF. CDR3 nucleotide sequence: TGCAGCGTTGGTCGGTCATATTACGAGCAGTACTTC.

This rearrangement joins TRBV30 to TRBJ2-2, with TRBD2 matching over 12 bases. Per the germline V gene, CDR1 is GTSNPN and CDR2 is SVGIG (reference sequence). Trimming removed 5 bases from V and 6 bases from J; junction bases left unmatched: 4. The CDR3 is made up of 14 amino acids. CDR3 coding DNA: TGTGCCTGGGGACTAGCGGGGTTGGCCGGGGAGCTGTTTTTT. This encodes CAWGLAGLAGELFF. Full variable domain (remainder filled in from reference TRBV30 and TRBJ2-2): SQTIHQWPATLVQPVGSPLSLECTVEGTSNPNLYWYRQAAGRGLQLLFYSVGIGQISSEVPQNLSASRPQDRQFILSSKKLLLSDSGFYLCAWGLAGLAGELFFGEGSRLTVL.